Listed here are 29 T cell receptor beta chains from one sample, sequenced in a study of CD8 T cells in Susac syndrome. Reverse transcription of 0.5 to 1 ug RNA was performed with random hexamers. TCRdb used MiXCR to reprocess the immunoSEQ multiplex PCR reads, holding one entry per CDR3 protein. The sample contains 140,000 or so distinct CDR3 sequences, 90% to 95% of which appear only once. Sequencing was performed on CD4+ T cells from PBMCs. These receptors were collected from a human donor with multiple sclerosis.

This chain connects TRBV3-1 to TRBJ2-2, with D perhaps matching TRBD2 (6 bases). Deletions cut 2 bases from V and 6 bases from J, with 13 bases between. The CDR3 is 15 amino acids. Germline CDR1 LGHDT, CDR2 YNNKEL (reference sequence). This CDR3 is CASSQSRGGAGELFF. DNA for the CDR3: TGTGCCAGCAGCCAATCTAGGGGAGGAGCCGGGGAGCTGTTTTTT.

The chain has TRBV14 and TRBJ2-7; D remains unclear. This CDR3 is built from 15 residues. The V end was cut by 4 bases, the J end by 0 bases, with 13 bases between. The germline CDR1 and CDR2 sequences are SGHDN and FVKESK. As DNA, the CDR3 is TGTGCCAGCAGCCGTACCCCTCTTAGCTCCTACGAGCAGTACTTC. Translated, it gives CASSRTPLSSYEQYF.

The V gene is TRBV7-3, the J gene TRBJ2-5, with 13 bases fitting TRBD2. CDR1 is SGHTA, CDR2 FQGTGA, per germline. With 5 bases clipped from V and 5 bases from J, the junction kept 5 bases outside the gene matches. The CDR3 extends over 15 amino acids. For the CDR3, the DNA is TGTGCCAGCAGCCCCGGGACTAGCGGGGTGGAGACCCAGTACTTC. This translates into CASSPGTSGVETQYF.

The chain combines TRBV24-1 with TRBJ1-5; TRBD1 agrees at 7 bases. V trimming: 4 bases; J trimming: 5 bases; junction bases outside the gene matches: 7. Per germline, CDR1 KGHDR and CDR2 SFDVKD. The CDR3 totals 15 residues. The CDR3 DNA reads TGTGCCACCAGTGACCCGACAGGGTCGGATCAGCCCCAGCATTTT. Its translation is CATSDPTGSDQPQHF.

V usage is TRBV5-1 and J usage is TRBJ1-4; the D gene is possibly TRBD1 (5 bases). The CDR3 is made up of 15 amino acids. V was cut by 0 bases and J by 4 bases, with 10 bases left in between. Germline V gene sequence: CDR1 SGHRS, CDR2 YFSETQ. This CDR3 reads CASSLGSGRNEKLFF. In DNA form, the CDR3 reads TGCGCCAGCAGCTTGGGTTCAGGGCGTAATGAAAAACTGTTTTTT.

This clonotype has more than one count but fewer than ten. The genes are TRBV27 and TRBJ2-1; TRBD1 matches 12 bases. This CDR3 spans 13 amino acids. J gave up 7 bases and V 6 bases, and 1 base lay outside the gene matches. Germline assignment: CDR1 MNHEY and CDR2 SMNVEV (reference sequence). The CDR3 sequence: CASRGQGANEQFF. Here the CDR3 DNA reads TGTGCCAGCAGGGGACAGGGGGCGAATGAGCAGTTCTTC.

V usage is TRBV20-1 and J usage is TRBJ2-1, with a tentative D call TRBD2 (5 bases). The CDR3 is 14 amino acids. From germline, CDR1 is DFQATT and CDR2 SNEGSKA (reference sequence). V shed 3 bases and J shed 5 bases, with 14 bases lying between them. CDR3 DNA: TGCAGTGCTAGTCTAACTAGTTCCCACAATGAGCAGTTCTTC. This translates into CSASLTSSHNEQFF.

The CDR3 is CASSFVGRRRGTEAFF. The CDR3 nucleotides are TGTGCCAGCAGTTTTGTTGGAAGGCGGCGGGGCACTGAAGCTTTCTTT. The chain employs TRBV28 and TRBJ1-1, with D uncertain. V lost 3 bases and J lost 4, with 18 bases in between. Germline CDR1 MDHEN, CDR2 SYDVKM. This CDR3 has 16 residues.

This chain connects TRBV20-1 to TRBJ2-1; TRBD1 agrees at 8 bases. Looked up from germline, CDR1 is DFQATT and CDR2 is SNEGSKA (reference sequence). V was pared by 5 bases and J by 3 bases, with 9 bases of the junction left unmatched. This CDR3 is built from 15 residues. The CDR3 spells CSAALGQVIYNEQFF. The CDR3 region has the DNA TGCAGTGCTGCCCTGGGACAGGTGATCTACAATGAGCAGTTCTTC.

The gene calls are TRBV6-6 and TRBJ2-1; 8 nucleotides agree with TRBD1. The CDR3 sequence is 15 residues long. V was clipped by 4 bases and J by 6 bases; unmatched bases: 8. Per germline, CDR1 MNHNY and CDR2 SVGAGI (reference sequence). This CDR3 reads CASSSSRQGSNEQFF. The CDR3, as DNA: TGTGCCAGCAGTTCCTCCCGACAGGGGAGCAATGAGCAGTTCTTC.

CDR3 bases: TGTGCATCCTACGAGCAGTACTTC. It translates to CASYEQYF. J is TRBJ2-7 and V is TRBV19; D unclear. The V gene's germline CDR1 is LNHDA and CDR2 SQIVND (reference sequence). This CDR3 comprises 8 residues.

This chain's CDR3 is CASSQETWAGYTF. In DNA, the CDR3 is TGTGCCAGCAGCCAAGAAACCTGGGCTGGCTACACCTTC. The rearrangement links TRBV3-1 to TRBJ1-2, with D uncertain. Between the trimmed V and J ends, which lost 0 bases and 7 bases, there was a span of 9 bases. This CDR3 has 13 amino acids. Germline loops: CDR1 LGHDT, CDR2 YNNKEL (reference sequence).

This clonotype was seen once. The rearrangement joins TRBV5-1 to TRBJ2-2; 7 positions agree with TRBD2. Looked up from germline, CDR1 is SGHRS and CDR2 is YFSETQ. V was pared by 3 bases and J by 5 bases, with 4 bases of the junction left unmatched. The CDR3 spans 14 residues. CDR3 residues: CASSSGGSTGELFF. The CDR3 DNA is TGCGCCAGCAGCTCAGGCGGGAGTACCGGGGAGCTGTTTTTT.

The chain employs TRBV9 and TRBJ2-4; 10 bases agree with TRBD1. The CDR3 covers 15 residues. Germline-derived CDR1 and CDR2 are SGDLS and YYNGEE. V trimming: 0 bases; J trimming: 11 bases; junction bases outside the gene matches: 8. In nucleotides, the CDR3 is TGTGCCAGCAGCGTAGAGGGACAGGGGCGCAACTTTCAGTACTTC. Translating it yields CASSVEGQGRNFQYF.

The chain uses TRBV7-2 and TRBJ2-7; D possibly uses TRBD1 or TRBD2 (5 bases each). V was shortened by 6 bases and J by 7 bases, with 22 bases between the two germline ends. The CDR3 has 15 amino acids. Germline V CDR1 and CDR2: SGHTA, FQGNSA. In nucleotides, the CDR3 is TGTGCCAGCAGTTACCCGGGACCCGAGTTGGGAGAGCAGTACTTC. Its translation is CASSYPGPELGEQYF.

Here the CDR3 DNA reads TGTGCCAGCAGCCAAGGTTTTCCAGATACGCAGTATTTT. Residues: CASSQGFPDTQYF. The chain couples TRBV14 to TRBJ2-3, with D hard to call. CDR3 size: 13 residues. The V end lost 1 base, the J end lost 4 bases, and 6 bases lay between the germline ends. Per the germline V gene, CDR1 is SGHDN and CDR2 is FVKESK.

This rearrangement joins TRBV3-1 to TRBJ2-3, with D tentatively TRBD2 (5 bases). Trimming took 5 bases from V and 0 from J, leaving 12 bases between them. The length of the CDR3 is 15 residues. Germline CDR1 reads LGHDT; CDR2 reads YNNKEL (reference sequence). As DNA, the CDR3 is TGTGCCAGCAGCGCCGGGCGGGCAAGCACAGATACGCAGTATTTT. Its protein is CASSAGRASTDTQYF.

V gene TRBV16 combines with J gene TRBJ1-6; D ambiguous. Germline V gene lookup returns CDR1 KGHSY and CDR2 FQNENV. The CDR3 spans 13 residues. Trimming shortened V by 2 bases and J by 7 bases, and 6 bases separated the two germline ends. The CDR3 coding sequence is TGTGCCAGCAGCCAACGGAACAATTCACCCCTCCACTTT. This codes for CASSQRNNSPLHF.

V gene TRBV2 combines with J gene TRBJ2-2; TRBD2 agrees at 9 bases. Trimming removed 8 bases from V and 4 bases from J; junction bases left unmatched: 8. This CDR3 region has 15 residues. The germline CDR1 and CDR2 sequences are SNHLY and FYNNEI. The CDR3 region has the DNA TGTGCCAGCGGCGGGCTAGCGGGATCCACCGGGGAGCTGTTTTTT. Protein sequence: CASGGLAGSTGELFF.

The chain links TRBV28 to TRBJ1-2, with a tentative D call TRBD1 (5 bases). Germline V gene sequence: CDR1 MDHEN, CDR2 SYDVKM. V gave up 6 bases and J gave up 12 bases, with 17 bases separating them. The CDR3 contains 12 residues. CDR3 nucleotides: TGTGCCAGCAGACTAGGCGGGACTTCAGACACCTTC. It encodes CASRLGGTSDTF.

The chain is built from TRBV13 and TRBJ2-7, with TRBD1 matching over 9 bases. Germline V CDR1 and CDR2: PRHDT, FYEKMQ (reference sequence). CDR3 length: 16 amino acids. After removal of 1 base from V and 4 bases from J, the junction contained 8 bases not matched to a gene. CDR3 protein: CASSLARGQGSYEQYF. In nucleotides, the CDR3 is TGTGCCAGCAGCTTAGCCAGGGGACAGGGAAGTTACGAGCAGTACTTC.

This clonotype was detected a few times. The rearrangement links TRBV24-1 to TRBJ1-2; a possible D gene is TRBD1 (6 bases). The CDR3 has 14 amino acids. Per germline, CDR1 KGHDR and CDR2 SFDVKD. Trimming took off 1 base at V and 8 bases at J, with 13 bases between the two ends. The CDR3 region is CATSDLNREYGYTF. The CDR3 DNA sequence: TGTGCCACCAGTGATTTAAACAGGGAGTACGGCTACACCTTC.

This rearrangement joins TRBV28 to TRBJ2-2; no clear D. In germline, CDR1 is MDHEN, CDR2 SYDVKM. Trimming pared 6 bases from V and 6 bases from J, leaving 11 bases between. The CDR3 is 13 amino acids. For the CDR3, the DNA is TGTGCCAGCAGGGCGGATAACGCCGGGGAGCTGTTTTTT. Translated: CASRADNAGELFF.

J is TRBJ2-7 and V is TRBV20-1; 9 nucleotides align to TRBD1. Germline assignment: CDR1 DFQATT and CDR2 SNEGSKA (reference sequence). The CDR3 has 15 amino acids. The junction had 12 bases not matched to a gene; V was cut back by 3 bases and J by 6 bases. CDR3 loop: CSARRLTGGNGEQYF. The CDR3, as DNA: TGCAGTGCTAGGCGGCTCACAGGGGGCAACGGCGAGCAGTACTTC.

This sequence joins TRBV3-1 and TRBJ2-3; maybe TRBD2 (7 bases). Germline values: CDR1 LGHDT, CDR2 YNNKEL (reference sequence). This CDR3 has 15 amino acids. V lost 4 bases, J lost 1 base, and 12 bases lay in between. CDR3 residues: CASSPRGARTDTQYF. CDR3 DNA sequence: TGTGCCAGCAGCCCTCGGGGGGCCCGCACAGATACGCAGTATTTT.

The chain recombines TRBV6-2 or TRBV6-3 with TRBJ2-3; 8 positions agree with TRBD2. With 6 bases clipped from V and 2 bases from J, the junction kept 16 bases outside the gene matches. This CDR3 has 18 amino acids. CDR1 and CDR2 from the germline V gene are MNHEY and SVGEGT. The CDR3 sequence is CASRVFRGGRRNTDTQYF. The CDR3, as DNA: TGTGCCAGCAGGGTCTTCCGGGGGGGCCGTAGGAACACAGATACGCAGTATTTT.

The chain uses TRBV9 and TRBJ1-5; possibly TRBD1 for D (6 bases). Germline V gene lookup returns CDR1 SGDLS and CDR2 YYNGEE. Trimming stripped 4 bases from V and 3 bases from J, with 8 bases between. This CDR3 contains 13 residues. The CDR3 coding sequence is TGTGCCAGCAGCTACAGGGACAATCAGCCCCAGCATTTT. It specifies CASSYRDNQPQHF.

V gene TRBV5-4 combines with J gene TRBJ2-1; possible D gene TRBD1, 7 bases. The CDR3 length is 15 residues. CDR1 is SGHNT, CDR2 YYREEE, per germline (reference sequence). The ends were cut back, 4 bases at V and 4 bases at J, with 15 bases in the middle. DNA of the CDR3: TGTGCCAGCAGCAGCCCCAGGGGGGCGTACAATGAGCAGTTCTTC. This sequence encodes CASSSPRGAYNEQFF.

V gene TRBV9 combines with J gene TRBJ2-2; D is possibly TRBD1 (6 bases). V gave up 0 bases and J gave up 1 base, with 7 bases separating them. CDR3 size: 15 residues. Germline V gives CDR1 SGDLS, CDR2 YYNGEE. The DNA of the CDR3 is TGTGCCAGCAGCGTAGCAGGGGTGAACACCGGGGAGCTGTTTTTT. It yields the protein CASSVAGVNTGELFF.